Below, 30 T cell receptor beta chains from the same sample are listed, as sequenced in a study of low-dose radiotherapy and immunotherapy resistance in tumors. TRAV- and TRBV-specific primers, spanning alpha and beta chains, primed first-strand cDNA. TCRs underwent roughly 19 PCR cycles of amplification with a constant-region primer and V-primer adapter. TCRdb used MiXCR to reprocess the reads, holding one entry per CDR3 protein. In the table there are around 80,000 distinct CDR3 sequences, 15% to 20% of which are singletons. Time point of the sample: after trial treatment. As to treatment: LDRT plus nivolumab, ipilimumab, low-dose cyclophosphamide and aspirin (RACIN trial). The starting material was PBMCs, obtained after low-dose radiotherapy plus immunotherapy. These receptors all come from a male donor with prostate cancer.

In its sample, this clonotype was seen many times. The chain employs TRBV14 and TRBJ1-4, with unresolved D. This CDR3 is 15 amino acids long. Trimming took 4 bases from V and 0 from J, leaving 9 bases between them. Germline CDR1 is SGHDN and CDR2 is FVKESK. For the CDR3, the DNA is TGTGCCAGCAGCCCGATCACAGCAACTAATGAAAAACTGTTTTTT. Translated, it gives CASSPITATNEKLFF. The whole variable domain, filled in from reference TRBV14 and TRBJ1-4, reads EAGVTQFPSHSVIEKGQTVTLRCDPISGHDNLYWYRRVMGKEIKFLLHFVKESKQDESGMPNNRFLAERTGGTYSTLKVQPAELEDSGVYFCASSPITATNEKLFFGSGTQLSVL.

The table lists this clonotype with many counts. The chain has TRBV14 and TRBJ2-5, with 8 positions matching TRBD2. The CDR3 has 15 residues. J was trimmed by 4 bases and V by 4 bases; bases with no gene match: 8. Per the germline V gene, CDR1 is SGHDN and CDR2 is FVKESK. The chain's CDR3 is CASSLTSGGGETQYF. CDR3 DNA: TGTGCCAGCAGCCTCACTAGCGGTGGGGGAGAGACCCAGTACTTC.

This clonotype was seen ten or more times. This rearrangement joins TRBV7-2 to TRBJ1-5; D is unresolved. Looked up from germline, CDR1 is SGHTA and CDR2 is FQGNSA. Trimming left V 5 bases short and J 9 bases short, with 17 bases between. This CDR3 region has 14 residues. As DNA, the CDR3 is TGTGCCAGCAGCCCCGCCACCGATCCGGGGCCCCAGCATTTT. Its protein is CASSPATDPGPQHF.

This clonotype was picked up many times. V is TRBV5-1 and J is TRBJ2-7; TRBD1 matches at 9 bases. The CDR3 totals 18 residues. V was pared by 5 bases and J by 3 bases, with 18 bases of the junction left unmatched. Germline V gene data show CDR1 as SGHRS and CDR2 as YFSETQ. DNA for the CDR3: TGCGCCAGCAGTAAAGCCACAGTTTGGACAGGGGTCTTCTACGAGCAGTACTTC. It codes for CASSKATVWTGVFYEQYF.

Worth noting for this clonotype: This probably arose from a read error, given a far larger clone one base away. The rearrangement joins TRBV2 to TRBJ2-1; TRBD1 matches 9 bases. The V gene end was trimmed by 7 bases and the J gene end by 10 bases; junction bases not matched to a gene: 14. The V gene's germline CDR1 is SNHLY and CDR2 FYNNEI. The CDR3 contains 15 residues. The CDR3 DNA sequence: TGTGCCAGCATGAATTTCGGACAGGGGTCCTACGAGCAGTTCTTC. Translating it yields CASMNFGQGSYEQFF.

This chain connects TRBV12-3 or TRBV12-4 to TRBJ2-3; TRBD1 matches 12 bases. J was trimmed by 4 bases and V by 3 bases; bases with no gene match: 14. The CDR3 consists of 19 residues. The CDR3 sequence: CASSFLSLGQGAVADTQYF. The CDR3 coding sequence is TGTGCCAGCAGTTTCCTCTCCCTGGGACAGGGGGCTGTTGCAGATACGCAGTATTTT.

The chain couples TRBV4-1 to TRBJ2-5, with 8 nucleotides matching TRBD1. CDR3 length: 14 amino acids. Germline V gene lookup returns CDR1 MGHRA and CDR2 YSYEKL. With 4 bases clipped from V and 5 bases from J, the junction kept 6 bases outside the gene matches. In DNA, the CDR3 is TGCGCCAGCAGCCCTCGACAGGGGTACGAGACCCAGTACTTC. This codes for CASSPRQGYETQYF.

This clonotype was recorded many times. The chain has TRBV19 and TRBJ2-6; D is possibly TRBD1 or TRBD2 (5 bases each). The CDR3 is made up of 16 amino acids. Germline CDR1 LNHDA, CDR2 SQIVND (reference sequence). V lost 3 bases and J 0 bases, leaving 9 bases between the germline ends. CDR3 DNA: TGTGCCAGTAGTATGAGGGGATACTCTGGGGCCAACGTCCTGACTTTC. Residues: CASSMRGYSGANVLTF.

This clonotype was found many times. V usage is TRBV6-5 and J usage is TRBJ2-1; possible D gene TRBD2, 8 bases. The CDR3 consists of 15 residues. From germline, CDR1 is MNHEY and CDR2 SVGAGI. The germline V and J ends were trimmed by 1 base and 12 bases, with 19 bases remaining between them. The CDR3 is CASSYLGGRREVQFF. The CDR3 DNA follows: TGTGCCAGCAGTTACTTAGGGGGCCGGCGGGAGGTGCAGTTCTTC.

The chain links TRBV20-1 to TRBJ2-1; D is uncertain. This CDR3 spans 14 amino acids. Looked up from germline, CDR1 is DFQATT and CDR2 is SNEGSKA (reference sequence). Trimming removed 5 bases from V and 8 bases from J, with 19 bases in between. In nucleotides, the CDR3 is TGCAGTGCTGACGGATTTCAGAGTCGCGATGAGCAGTTCTTC. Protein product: CSADGFQSRDEQFF.

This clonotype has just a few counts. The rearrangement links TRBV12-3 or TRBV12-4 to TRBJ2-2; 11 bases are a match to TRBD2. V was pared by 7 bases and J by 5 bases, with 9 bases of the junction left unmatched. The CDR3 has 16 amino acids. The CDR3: CASMGRGLAGTGELFF. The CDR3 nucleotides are TGTGCCAGCATGGGACGTGGACTAGCGGGTACCGGGGAGCTGTTTTTT.

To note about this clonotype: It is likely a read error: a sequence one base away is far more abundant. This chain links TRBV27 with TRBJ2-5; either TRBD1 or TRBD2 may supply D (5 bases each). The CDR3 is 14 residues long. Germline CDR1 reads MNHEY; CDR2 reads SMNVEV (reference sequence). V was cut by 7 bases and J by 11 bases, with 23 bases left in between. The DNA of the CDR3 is TGTGCCAGCAATCTGCAGGGACCCTACAATGAGCAGTACTTC. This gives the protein CASNLQGPYNEQYF.

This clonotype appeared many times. CDR3 DNA sequence: TGTGCCAGCAGCCAAGATGGGGCCCATGCGGGACTAGCGGGAGCTATCTCCTACGAGCAGTACTTC. Amino acid sequence: CASSQDGAHAGLAGAISYEQYF. The chain is built from TRBV14 and TRBJ2-7, with 14 bases fitting TRBD2. The germline gives CDR1 SGHDN, CDR2 FVKESK. V was clipped by 0 bases and J by 0 bases; unmatched bases: 16. The CDR3 contains 22 residues.

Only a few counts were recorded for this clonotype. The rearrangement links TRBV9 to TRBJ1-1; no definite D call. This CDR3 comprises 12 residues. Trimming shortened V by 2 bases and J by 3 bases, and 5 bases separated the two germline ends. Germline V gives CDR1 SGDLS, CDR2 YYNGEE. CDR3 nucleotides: TGTGCCAGCAGCGTCCAGGACACTGAAGCTTTCTTT. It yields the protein CASSVQDTEAFF.

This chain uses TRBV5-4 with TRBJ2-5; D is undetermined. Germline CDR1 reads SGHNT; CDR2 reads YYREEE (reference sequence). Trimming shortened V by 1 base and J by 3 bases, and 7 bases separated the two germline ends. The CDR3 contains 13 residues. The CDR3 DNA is TGTGCCAGCAGCTTGTTTGGGGAAGAGACCCAGTACTTC. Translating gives CASSLFGEETQYF.

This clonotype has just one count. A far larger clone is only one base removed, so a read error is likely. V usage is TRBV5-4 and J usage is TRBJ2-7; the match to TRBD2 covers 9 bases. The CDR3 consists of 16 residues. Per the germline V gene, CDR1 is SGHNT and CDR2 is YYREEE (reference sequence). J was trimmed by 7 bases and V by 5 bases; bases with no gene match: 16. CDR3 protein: CASRGAGGVSYNEQYF. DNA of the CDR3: TGTGCCAGCAGGGGAGCGGGAGGCGTCTCCTACAATGAGCAGTACTTC.

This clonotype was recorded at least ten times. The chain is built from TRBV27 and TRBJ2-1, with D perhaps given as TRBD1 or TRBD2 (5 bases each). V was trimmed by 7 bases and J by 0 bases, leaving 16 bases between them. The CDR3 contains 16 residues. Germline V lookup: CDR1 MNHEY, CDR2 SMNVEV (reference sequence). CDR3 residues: CASTYVWGSSYNEQFF. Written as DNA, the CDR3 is TGTGCCAGCACCTATGTGTGGGGGAGCTCCTACAATGAGCAGTTCTTC.

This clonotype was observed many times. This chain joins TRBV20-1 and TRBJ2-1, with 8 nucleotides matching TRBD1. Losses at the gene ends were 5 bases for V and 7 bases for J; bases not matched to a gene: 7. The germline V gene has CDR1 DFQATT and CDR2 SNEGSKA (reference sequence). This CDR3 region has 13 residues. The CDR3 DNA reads TGCAGTGCTGAGAGACAGGGGAGAAATGAGCAGTTCTTC. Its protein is CSAERQGRNEQFF.

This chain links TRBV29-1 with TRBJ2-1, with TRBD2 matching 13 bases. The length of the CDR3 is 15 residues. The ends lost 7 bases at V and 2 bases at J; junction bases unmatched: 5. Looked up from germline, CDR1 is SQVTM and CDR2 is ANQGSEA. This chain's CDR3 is CSGGLAGVAYNEQFF. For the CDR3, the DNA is TGCAGCGGTGGACTAGCGGGAGTTGCCTACAATGAGCAGTTCTTC.

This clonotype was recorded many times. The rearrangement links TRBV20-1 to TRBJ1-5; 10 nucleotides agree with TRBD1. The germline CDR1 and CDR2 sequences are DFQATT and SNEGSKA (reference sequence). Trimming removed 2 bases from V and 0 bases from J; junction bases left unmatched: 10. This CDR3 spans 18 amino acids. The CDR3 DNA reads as TGCAGTGCTAGACCCGCCGGGACAGGGGTTTATAGCAATCAGCCCCAGCATTTT. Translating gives CSARPAGTGVYSNQPQHF.

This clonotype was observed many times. CDR3 DNA: TGCAGCGTTGAAACCCCGCGGCCTGGGGCTGAAGCTTTCTTT. Residues: CSVETPRPGAEAFF. The rearrangement joins TRBV29-1 to TRBJ1-1, with D unresolved. V was pared by 2 bases and J by 6 bases, with 16 bases between. The CDR3 extends over 14 amino acids. Per the germline V gene, CDR1 is SQVTM and CDR2 is ANQGSEA.

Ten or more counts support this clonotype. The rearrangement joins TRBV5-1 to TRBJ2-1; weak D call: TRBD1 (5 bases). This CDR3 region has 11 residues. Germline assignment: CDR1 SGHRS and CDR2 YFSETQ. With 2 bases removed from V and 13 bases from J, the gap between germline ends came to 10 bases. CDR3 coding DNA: TGCGCCAGCAGCTTAGGGGAAAAACAGTTCTTC. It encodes CASSLGEKQFF.

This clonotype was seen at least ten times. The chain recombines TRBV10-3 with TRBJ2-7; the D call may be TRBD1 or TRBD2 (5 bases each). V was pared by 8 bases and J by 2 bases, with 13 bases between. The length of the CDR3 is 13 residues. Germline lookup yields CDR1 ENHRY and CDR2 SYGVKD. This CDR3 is CAIGTGSPYEQYF. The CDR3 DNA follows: TGTGCCATCGGGACCGGATCACCCTACGAGCAGTACTTC.

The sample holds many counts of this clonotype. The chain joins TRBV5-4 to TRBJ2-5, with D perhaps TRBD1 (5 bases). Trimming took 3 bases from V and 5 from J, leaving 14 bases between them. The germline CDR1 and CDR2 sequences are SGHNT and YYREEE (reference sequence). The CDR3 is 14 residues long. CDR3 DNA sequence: TGTGCCAGCAGCTCGGCTGGGGCCCGGGAGACCCAGTACTTC. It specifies CASSSAGARETQYF.

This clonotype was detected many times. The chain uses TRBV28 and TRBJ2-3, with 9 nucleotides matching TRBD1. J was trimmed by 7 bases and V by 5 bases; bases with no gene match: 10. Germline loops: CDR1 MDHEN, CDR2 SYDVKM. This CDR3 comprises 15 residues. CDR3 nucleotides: TGTGCCAGCAGTCCTGGACAGGGGACGGGGTATACGCAGTATTTT. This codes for CASSPGQGTGYTQYF. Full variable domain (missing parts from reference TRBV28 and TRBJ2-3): DVKVTQSSRYLVKRTGEKVFLECVQDMDHENMFWYRQDPGLGLRLIYFSYDVKMKEKGDIPEGYSVSREKKERFSLILESASTNQTSMYLCASSPGQGTGYTQYFGPGTRLTVL.

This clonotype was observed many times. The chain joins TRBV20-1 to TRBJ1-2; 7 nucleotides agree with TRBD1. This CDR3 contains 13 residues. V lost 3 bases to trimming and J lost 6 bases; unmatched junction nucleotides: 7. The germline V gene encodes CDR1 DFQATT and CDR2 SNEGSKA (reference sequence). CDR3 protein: CSARTGLGDGYTF. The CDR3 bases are TGCAGTGCTAGGACAGGGTTGGGGGATGGCTACACCTTC.

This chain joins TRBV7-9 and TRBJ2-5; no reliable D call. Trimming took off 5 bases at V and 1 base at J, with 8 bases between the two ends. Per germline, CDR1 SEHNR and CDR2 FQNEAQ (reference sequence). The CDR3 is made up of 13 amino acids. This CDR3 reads CASSPRAQETQYF. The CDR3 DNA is TGTGCCAGCAGCCCCCGGGCCCAAGAGACCCAGTACTTC.

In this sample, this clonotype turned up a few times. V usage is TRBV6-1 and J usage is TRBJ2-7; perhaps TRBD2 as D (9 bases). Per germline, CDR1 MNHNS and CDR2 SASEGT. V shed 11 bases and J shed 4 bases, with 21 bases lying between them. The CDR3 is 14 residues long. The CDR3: CAAGGGGARYEQYF. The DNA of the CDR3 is TGTGCCGCAGGGGGCGGGGGGGCTCGGTACGAGCAGTACTTC.

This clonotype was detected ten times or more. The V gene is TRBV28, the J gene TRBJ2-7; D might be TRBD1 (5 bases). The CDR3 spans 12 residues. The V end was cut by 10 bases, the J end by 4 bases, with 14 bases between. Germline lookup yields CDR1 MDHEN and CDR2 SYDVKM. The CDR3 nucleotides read TGTGCCACCGGACCAGACAGTTACGAGCAGTACTTC. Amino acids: CATGPDSYEQYF.

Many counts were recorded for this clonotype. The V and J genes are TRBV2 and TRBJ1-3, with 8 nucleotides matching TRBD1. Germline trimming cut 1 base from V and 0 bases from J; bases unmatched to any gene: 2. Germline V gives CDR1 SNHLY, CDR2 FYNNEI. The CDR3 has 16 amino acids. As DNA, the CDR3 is TGTGCCAGCAGTGAAGGGACAGGGAACTCTGGAAACACCATATATTTT. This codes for CASSEGTGNSGNTIYF. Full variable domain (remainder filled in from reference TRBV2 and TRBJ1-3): EPEVTQTPSHQVTQMGQEVILRCVPISNHLYFYWYRQILGQKVEFLVSFYNNEISEKSEIFDDQFSVERPDGSNFTLKIRSTKLEDSAMYFCASSEGTGNSGNTIYFGEGSWLTVV.